These T cell receptor beta chains were read from a single sample in a study of CD8+ T cells in alopecia areata. Using immunoSEQ multiplex PCR, the repertoire was profiled, and TCRdb retains in-frame clones only, with some absent. The sample has fewer than 250,000 clones, about three fifths seen once; the top ten hold around 0.92%. The material sequenced was CD4+ T cells sorted from blood, taken at week 24, from a patient treated with tofacitinib. Receptors originate from a human donor with alopecia areata. Both conserved end residues are part of each CDR3. D genes are given only for firm matches. A clone size is listed for some rows: how often the clone was seen (once, few, many), or a class if it is expanded.

TRBJ1-1 TRBV5-1 - - TGCGCCAGCAGCCCCTGGACAGAGATGAACACTGAAGCTTTCTTT CASSPWTEMNTEAFF
TRBJ1-5 TRBV7-9 TRBD1 - TGTGCCAGCAGCTTAGGGACAGGAGCATATAGCAATCAGCCCCAGCATTTT CASSLGTGAYSNQPQHF
TRBJ1-2 TRBV7-2 - - TGTGCCAGCAGCCCTGCCCGGCGGAGGGGCTACACCTTC CASSPARRRGYTF
TRBJ2-3 TRBV7-2 - - TGTGCCAGCAGCTTAGCGGCAAGCACAGATACGCAGTATTTT CASSLAASTDTQYF
TRBJ1-1 TRBV9 - - TGTGCCAGCAGCGAGGGGGAATACACTGAAGCTTTCTTT CASSEGEYTEAFF
TRBJ2-1 TRBV29-1 TRBD2 - TGCAGCGTTGAAGGGACGGGGGTAGCGGGTAGGGAGCAGTTCTTC CSVEGTGVAGREQFF
TRBJ2-3 TRBV10-3 - - TGTGCCATCATGACGGGGGCCGGGGATACGCAGTATTTT CAIMTGAGDTQYF
TRBJ2-2 TRBV10-2 - few TGCGCCAGCAGTGAACTAGCCTCGGGCGGGGAGCTGTTTTTT CASSELASGGELFF
TRBJ2-2 TRBV29-1 - - TGCAGCGTTGGTGTAACCGGGGAGCTGTTTTTT CSVGVTGELFF
TRBJ2-1 TRBV29-1 - - TGCAGCGTTGATAGGGGGACACACAATGAGCAGTTCTTC CSVDRGTHNEQFF
TRBJ1-2 TRBV6-6 - - TGTGCCAGCTGGCCTAGTTCGTTGAATGGCTACACCTTC CASWPSSLNGYTF
TRBJ2-7 TRBV2 - - TGTGCCAGCAGTGAGGGGGGGCCGGTTTCCGAGCAGTACTTC CASSEGGPVSEQYF
TRBJ1-2 TRBV29-1 - - TGCAGCGTCCACGGGACGGACTCTGGCTACACCTTC CSVHGTDSGYTF
TRBJ1-2 TRBV2 - - TGTGCCAGCAGTGAAAACAGCCCCGGCTACACCTTC CASSENSPGYTF
TRBJ1-1 TRBV10-3 TRBD1 - TGTGCCATCAGCGGGGGGACAGGGGGAGAAGCTTTCTTT CAISGGTGGEAFF
TRBJ1-1 TRBV29-1 - - TGCAGCGTTGAAGATACAGGAGAGCTCGAAGCTTTCTTT CSVEDTGELEAFF
TRBJ2-1 TRBV5-6 - - TGTGCCAGCGGAGACAGTGGGGGCCTCAATGAGCAGTTCTTC CASGDSGGLNEQFF
TRBJ1-1 TRBV7-3 - few TGTGCCAGCAGTTACCGGGAGAACACTGAAGCTTTCTTT CASSYRENTEAFF
TRBJ1-2 TRBV5-1 TRBD1 - TGCGCCAGCAGCCCGACCCGGGACAGGGTAGGAGGCTACACCTTC CASSPTRDRVGGYTF
TRBJ1-2 TRBV29-1 - - TGCAGCGTTGTTCCGTTTGGACATGTGGAGGGCTACACCTTC CSVVPFGHVEGYTF
TRBJ2-7 TRBV28 - few TGTGCCAGCAACCCAGTCCAGGCCGGGACGTGGGAGCAGTACTTC CASNPVQAGTWEQYF
TRBJ1-2 TRBV29-1 - once TGCAGCGCCCAAGGCCTCCTCTATGGCTACACCTTC CSAQGLLYGYTF
TRBJ1-5 TRBV30 - - TGTGCCTGGAGTGTTGACTCCGGGGGCAATCAGCCCCAGCATTTT CAWSVDSGGNQPQHF
TRBJ1-4 TRBV13 TRBD1 - TGTGCCAGCAGCTTAATACAAATACAGGGGGGGATTGAAAAACTGTTTTTT CASSLIQIQGGIEKLFF
TRBJ2-5 TRBV6-6 - - TGTGCCAGCAGTTACACTCGGGGTTCGGAGACCCAGTACTTC CASSYTRGSETQYF
TRBJ2-1 TRBV29-1 - - TGCAGCGTTGAGGGGCTACTAAATGAGCAGTTCTTC CSVEGLLNEQFF
TRBJ2-7 TRBV5-1 - - TGCGCCAGCAGCTTGGAATGGGGTCCCTCCTACGAGCAGTACTTC CASSLEWGPSYEQYF
TRBJ2-6 TRBV29-1 TRBD2 - TGCAGCGTCCCCGAGGGGCGGGGGTCGACAGGGGCCAACGTCCTGACTTTC CSVPEGRGSTGANVLTF
TRBJ2-3 TRBV7-2 TRBD2 many TGTGCCAGCAGCTTACTAGCGGGTGCTGGCACAGATACGCAGTATTTT CASSLLAGAGTDTQYF
TRBJ1-1 TRBV11-2 - - TGTGCCTCTTCCAGAAACACTGAAGCTTTCTTT CASSRNTEAFF
TRBJ1-5 TRBV7-2 - few TGTGCCAGCAGCTTAGGTCAGCGACAGCCCCAGCATTTT CASSLGQRQPQHF
TRBJ2-5 TRBV27 - - TGTGCCAGCAGTTTCGGGGCGTATGGAAAAGAGACCCAGTACTTC CASSFGAYGKETQYF
TRBJ1-5 TRBV27 TRBD1 - TGTGCCAGCAGTTTTGGGACAGGGGGACAGCCCCAGCATTTT CASSFGTGGQPQHF
TRBJ2-4 TRBV4-3 - - TGCGCCAGCAGCCAAGACAGGGCCCCTGGGGAGGTTGGTCAGTACTTC CASSQDRAPGEVGQYF
TRBJ1-4 TRBV30 - - TGTGCCTGGAGTGTACGCAGGGATCAGGAAAAACTGTTTTTT CAWSVRRDQEKLFF
TRBJ1-3 TRBV25-1 - - TGTGCCAGCAGTATGGGATTTGGAAACACCATATATTTT CASSMGFGNTIYF
TRBJ2-1 TRBV29-1 - - TGCAGCGTTGTGGGACGTAGCTCCTACAATGAGCAGTTCTTC CSVVGRSSYNEQFF
TRBJ2-2 TRBV7-2 - - TGTGCCAGCAGCTTAGACGGCAGGGCAACCGGGGAGCTGTTTTTT CASSLDGRATGELFF
TRBJ2-7 TRBV10-3 - few TGTGCCATCAGCCTGAGACGGGCATTCGAGCAGTACTTC CAISLRRAFEQYF
TRBJ2-5 TRBV7-2 - few TGTGCCAGCGGACTTTCGGAGACCCAGTACTTC CASGLSETQYF
TRBJ1-1 TRBV29-1 - - TGCAGCGTAGCAGAGAACACTGAAGCTTTCTTT CSVAENTEAFF
TRBJ1-3 TRBV30 - - TGTGCCTGGAGTCGAGGTAACTCTGGAAACACCATATATTTT CAWSRGNSGNTIYF
TRBJ2-3 TRBV6-1 TRBD1 - TGTGCCAGCAGCGGGAGGACAGGGGTAGATACGCAGTATTTT CASSGRTGVDTQYF
TRBJ1-2 TRBV29-1 TRBD1 - TGCAGCGTTGGGACAGGGGAGGGAGGCTACACCTTC CSVGTGEGGYTF
TRBJ2-1 TRBV11-1 TRBD2 - TGTGCCAGCAGCTCTAGCGGTTCCTTCTACAATGAGCAGTTCTTC CASSSSGSFYNEQFF
TRBJ1-5 TRBV30 - once TGTGCCTGGACCCCCGGCAGGAGCATCAATCAGCCCCAGCATTTT CAWTPGRSINQPQHF
TRBJ2-1 TRBV5-1 TRBD2 once TGCGCCAGCAGCCCAAGCGGGGGGGCAAACAATGAGCAGTTCTTC CASSPSGGANNEQFF